The 12 T cell receptor beta chains given below trace back to one sample, sequenced in a study of cytomegalovirus exposure and HLA in healthy donors. PCR primers comprised 60 Vbeta and 13 Jbeta primers. Profiling relied on immunoSEQ multiplex PCR, and the TCRdb table lists in-frame clones only, not all of them. The sample shows more than 95,000 clones, 65% to 75% of them seen only once. The sequenced sample was PBMCs. The receptors come from a woman aged 50 to 60 in good health and CMV-seropositive.

The chain uses TRBV6-5 and TRBJ2-7; the D gene is possibly TRBD2 (7 bases). Looked up from germline, CDR1 is MNHEY and CDR2 is SVGAGI. The CDR3 loop spans 13 amino acids. Trimming cost V 11 bases and J 2 bases, with 16 bases left between them. CDR3 sequence: CAAHGGATYEQYF. CDR3 nucleotide sequence: TGTGCCGCCCATGGGGGGGCAACCTACGAGCAGTACTTC.

V and J are TRBV30 and TRBJ2-7; 10 bases are shared with TRBD2. The germline gives CDR1 GTSNPN, CDR2 SVGIG (reference sequence). V lost 1 base, J lost 4 bases, and 4 bases stayed unmatched. This CDR3 has 14 residues. CDR3 coding DNA: TGTGCCTGGAGTGCGGCTAGCGGGGGATACGAGCAGTACTTC. This encodes CAWSAASGGYEQYF.

For this clone: The sample has other DNA sequences that encode this CDR3 too. The rearrangement links TRBV5-4 to TRBJ2-2; TRBD1 agrees at 8 bases. Germline CDR1 reads SGHNT; CDR2 reads YYREEE (reference sequence). The V gene end was trimmed by 4 bases and the J gene end by 4 bases; junction bases not matched to a gene: 6. This CDR3 has 15 residues. CDR3 loop: CASSKDRVGTGELFF. In nucleotides, the CDR3 is TGTGCCAGCAGCAAGGACAGGGTGGGCACCGGGGAGCTGTTTTTT.

V usage is TRBV2 and J usage is TRBJ2-3; possibly TRBD2 for D (5 bases). The CDR3 runs to 13 residues. V gave up 7 bases and J gave up 2 bases, with 10 bases separating them. Germline assignment: CDR1 SNHLY and CDR2 FYNNEI. This CDR3 reads CASNPGVTDTQYF. Here the CDR3 DNA reads TGTGCCAGCAATCCCGGGGTCACAGATACGCAGTATTTT.

The chain joins TRBV10-2 to TRBJ1-4; the D is unclear. Germline V gene data show CDR1 as WSHSY and CDR2 as SAAADI. The CDR3 contains 18 residues. V was trimmed by 0 bases and J by 6 bases, leaving 20 bases between them. The DNA for the CDR3 is TGCGCCAGCAGTGAGTCAATAGGTCCGGGGTACCAGGATGAAAAACTGTTTTTT. Protein product: CASSESIGPGYQDEKLFF.

This chain connects TRBV11-2 to TRBJ1-5; D is ambiguous. Germline V gene sequence: CDR1 SGHAT, CDR2 FQNNGV. The CDR3 extends over 14 amino acids. Trimming shortened V by 3 bases and J by 1 base, and 7 bases separated the two germline ends. The chain's CDR3 is CASSLAGSNQPQHF. CDR3 DNA: TGTGCCAGCAGCTTGGCGGGGAGCAATCAGCCCCAGCATTTT.

The chain joins TRBV4-3 to TRBJ2-5; 9 bases match TRBD1. CDR1 and CDR2 from the germline V gene are LGHNA and YSLEER. J lost 5 bases, V lost 3 bases, and 4 bases had no gene match. The CDR3 is 14 residues long. The CDR3 bases are TGCGCCAGCAGCCAGGGACAGGGAGGGGAGACCCAGTACTTC. Amino acids: CASSQGQGGETQYF.

CDR3 residues: CASSPEQATNEKLFF. The CDR3 nucleotides are TGTGCCAGCAGTCCAGAACAGGCAACTAATGAAAAACTGTTTTTT. The chain links TRBV28 to TRBJ1-4, with D perhaps matching TRBD1 (5 bases). This CDR3 has 15 residues. Germline CDR1 is MDHEN and CDR2 is SYDVKM. V gave up 5 bases and J gave up 0 bases, with 10 bases separating them.

The rearrangement joins TRBV5-1 to TRBJ1-6; 8 bases line up with TRBD1. This CDR3 region has 15 residues. V was pared by 4 bases and J by 5 bases, with 5 bases of the junction left unmatched. Germline values: CDR1 SGHRS, CDR2 YFSETQ. The CDR3 protein is CASSGQGLDNSPLHF. In nucleotides, the CDR3 is TGCGCCAGCAGCGGACAGGGTTTGGATAATTCACCCCTCCACTTT.

The rearrangement links TRBV7-9 to TRBJ1-4; D ambiguous. Germline values: CDR1 SEHNR, CDR2 FQNEAQ (reference sequence). This CDR3 has 15 amino acids. The germline V and J ends were trimmed by 1 base and 7 bases, with 13 bases remaining between them. CDR3 in DNA: TGTGCCAGCAGCTTAGGTACGAACTTACGTGAAAAACTGTTTTTT. Translation gives CASSLGTNLREKLFF.

This clone showed up just once. V gene TRBV6-4 combines with J gene TRBJ2-1; TRBD2 might be the D (5 bases). The germline V gene encodes CDR1 MRHNA and CDR2 SNTAGT. CDR3 length equals 13 residues. V dropped 2 bases and J dropped 9 bases, with 11 bases sitting between them. The CDR3 bases are TGTGCCAGCAGTGACGATGGCGCGGGTGAGCAGTTCTTC. The encoded protein is CASSDDGAGEQFF.

V gene TRBV2 combines with J gene TRBJ2-5, with 10 positions matching TRBD2. Germline CDR1 is SNHLY and CDR2 is FYNNEI. The CDR3 is made up of 14 amino acids. Trimming cost V 6 bases and J 11 bases; bases outside gene matches: 12. The CDR3 DNA reads as TGTGCCAGCAGCGGGACTAGCGAAGGTGAAGAGCAGTACTTC. Protein: CASSGTSEGEEQYF.